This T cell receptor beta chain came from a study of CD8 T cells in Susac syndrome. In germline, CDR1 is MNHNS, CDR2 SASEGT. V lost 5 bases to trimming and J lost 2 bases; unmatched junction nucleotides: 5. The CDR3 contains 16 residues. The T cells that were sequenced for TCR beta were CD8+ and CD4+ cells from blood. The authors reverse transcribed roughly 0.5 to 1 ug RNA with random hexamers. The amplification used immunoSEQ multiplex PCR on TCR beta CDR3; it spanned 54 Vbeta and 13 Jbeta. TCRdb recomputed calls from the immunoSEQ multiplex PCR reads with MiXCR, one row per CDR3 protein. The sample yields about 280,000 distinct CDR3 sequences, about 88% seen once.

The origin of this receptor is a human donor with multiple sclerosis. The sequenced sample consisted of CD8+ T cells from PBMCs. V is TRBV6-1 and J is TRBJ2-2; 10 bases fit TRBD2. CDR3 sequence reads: CASSPSSGRNTGELFF. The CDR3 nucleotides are TGTGCCAGCAGTCCCTCTAGCGGGAGAAACACCGGGGAGCTGTTTTTT.